These 4 T cell receptor beta chains were all obtained from the same sample, sequenced in a study of OX40 agonist ivuxolimab in advanced cancers. Sequencing was performed with immunoSEQ multiplex PCR; in TCRdb, only in-frame clones are kept and a portion is missing. The sample holds tens of thousands of clones, about 89% seen once. This material consisted of CD4+ or CD8+ T cells sorted from blood, taken in a trial of the OX40 agonist ivuxolimab. The receptor set was obtained from an adult with an advanced solid tumor such as melanoma, head and neck, liver or kidney cancer.

The chain recombines TRBV12-5 with TRBJ1-1; D gene unclear. Trimming stripped 4 bases from V and 5 bases from J, with 14 bases between. The CDR3 is 14 residues long. Germline V CDR1 and CDR2: LGHNT, FRNRAP. The CDR3 bases are TGTGCTAGTGGTTCCGACACTCCCTGGACTGAAGCTTTCTTT. This codes for CASGSDTPWTEAFF.

This chain joins TRBV5-8 and TRBJ2-3; 7 bases map to TRBD1. With 6 bases clipped from V and 4 bases from J, the junction kept 8 bases outside the gene matches. This CDR3 has 14 residues. CDR1 and CDR2 (germline): SGHTS, YDEGEE. Written as DNA, the CDR3 is TGTGCCAGCATCCTCACAGGGGAACCAGATACGCAGTATTTT. This encodes CASILTGEPDTQYF. Filled out from reference TRBV5-8 and TRBJ2-3, the complete variable domain reads EAGVTQSPTHLIKTRGQQATLRCSPISGHTSVYWYQQALGLGLQFLLWYDEGEERNRGNFPPRFSGRQFPNYSSELNVNALELEDSALYLCASILTGEPDTQYFGPGTRLTVL.

CDR3 amino acids: CASEASGQMAGELFF. DNA for the CDR3: TGCGCCAGCGAGGCTAGCGGACAAATGGCCGGGGAGCTGTTTTTT. The chain uses TRBV5-1 and TRBJ2-2, with 7 bases matching TRBD2. Per germline, CDR1 SGHRS and CDR2 YFSETQ. There are 15 residues in the CDR3. The junction had 12 bases not matched to a gene; V was cut back by 7 bases and J by 6 bases.

CDR3 sequence (DNA): TGTGCCAGCAGCTTGGGAGGGGCTCCTCCCGAGCAGTACTTC. This sequence encodes CASSLGGAPPEQYF. This sequence joins TRBV5-8 and TRBJ2-7; D is perhaps TRBD1 or TRBD2 (5 bases each). Germline CDR1 and CDR2: SGHTS and YDEGEE. There are 14 residues in the CDR3. Deletions cut 0 bases from V and 6 bases from J, with 13 bases between.